The clone carrying this T cell receptor beta chain was recorded only once. The record originates from a study of blood T cell repertoires in COVID-19. Across the study: The origin of the acute and convalescent COVID-19 samples was the United States, Italy and Spain. Sources were T cells, B-cell-depleted T cells, or PBMCs; the material itself was cDNA or gDNA.

Methods used by the authors: Amplifying reference gene primers gave estimates of nucleated cell counts. Measured with immunoSEQ multiplex PCR; TCRdb has only the in-frame clones, and not every one. V, J and clone size derive from that table, while D and trimming were established from the DNA sequence. The table shows about 76,000 clones, with around nine tenths occurring only once. This CDR3 has 14 residues. Trimming removed 0 bases at V and 4 bases at J, with 11 bases between. Germline CDR1 is SGHKS and CDR2 is YYEKEE (reference sequence). This receptor was obtained from a man in his thirties or forties with acute or convalescent COVID-19. Material for sequencing was peripheral blood. This chain links TRBV5-5 with TRBJ2-7, with D unresolved. The CDR3 reads CASSLAGQAYEQYF. In DNA, the CDR3 is TGTGCCAGCAGCTTGGCCGGCCAGGCTTACGAGCAGTACTTC.